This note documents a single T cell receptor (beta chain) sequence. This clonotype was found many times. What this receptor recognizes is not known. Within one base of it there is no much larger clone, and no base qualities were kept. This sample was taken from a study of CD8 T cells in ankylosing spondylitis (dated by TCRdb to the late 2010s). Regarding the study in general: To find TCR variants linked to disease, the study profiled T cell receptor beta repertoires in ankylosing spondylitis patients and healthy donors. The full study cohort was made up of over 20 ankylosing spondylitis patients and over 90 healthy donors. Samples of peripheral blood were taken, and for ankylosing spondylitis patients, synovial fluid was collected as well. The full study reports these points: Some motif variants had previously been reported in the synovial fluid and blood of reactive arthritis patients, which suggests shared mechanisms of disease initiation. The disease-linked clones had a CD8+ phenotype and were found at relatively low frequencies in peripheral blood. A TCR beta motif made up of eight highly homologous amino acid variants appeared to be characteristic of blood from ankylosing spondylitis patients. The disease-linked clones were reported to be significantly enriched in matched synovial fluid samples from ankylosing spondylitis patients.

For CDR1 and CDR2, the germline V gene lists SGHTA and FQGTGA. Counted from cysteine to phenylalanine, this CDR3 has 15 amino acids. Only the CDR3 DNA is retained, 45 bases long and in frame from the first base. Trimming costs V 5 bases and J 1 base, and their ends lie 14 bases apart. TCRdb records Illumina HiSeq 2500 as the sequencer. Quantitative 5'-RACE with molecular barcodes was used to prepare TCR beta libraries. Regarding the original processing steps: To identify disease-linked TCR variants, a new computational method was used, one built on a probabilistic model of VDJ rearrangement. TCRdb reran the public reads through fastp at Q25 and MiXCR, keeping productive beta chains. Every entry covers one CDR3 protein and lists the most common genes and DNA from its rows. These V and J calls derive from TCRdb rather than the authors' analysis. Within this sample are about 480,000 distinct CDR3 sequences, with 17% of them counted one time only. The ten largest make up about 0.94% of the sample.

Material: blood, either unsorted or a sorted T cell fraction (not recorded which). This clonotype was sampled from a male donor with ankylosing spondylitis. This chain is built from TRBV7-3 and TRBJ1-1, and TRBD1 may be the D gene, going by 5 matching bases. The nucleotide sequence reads TGTGCCAGCAGCATGGGACCGGAGCCGAACACTGAAGCTTTCTTT. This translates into CASSMGPEPNTEAFF.